The rows below give T cell receptor beta chains drawn from one sample of a study of blood T cell repertoires in COVID-19. Assay: immunoSEQ multiplex PCR; the TCRdb copy retains only in-frame clones and omits some. This sample has approximately 150,000 clones, with 86% found just once. The sample consisted of peripheral blood. Source of these receptors: a man aged 70 or older with acute or convalescent COVID-19. CDR3s include the opening cysteine and the closing phenylalanine or tryptophan.

j_gene | v_gene | CDR3aa
TRBJ2-2 | TRBV7-3 | CASSSTFGGSFTGELFF
TRBJ2-5 | TRBV7-2 | CASSLTRGETQYF
TRBJ2-3 | TRBV10-3 | CAINRESTDTQYF
TRBJ1-2 | TRBV10-3 | CAISPTLSDYGYTF
TRBJ2-3 | TRBV24-1 | CATSDAGQGTDTQYF
TRBJ1-6 | TRBV5-1 | CASSFDRGRDSPLHF
TRBJ2-7 | TRBV14 | CASSRQSSYEQYF
TRBJ2-5 | TRBV5-8 | CASSLGTTHETQYF
TRBJ2-1 | TRBV7-8 | CASSLTTRTSSYNEQFF
TRBJ1-4 | TRBV28 | CASSPPGQGTSTNEKLFF
TRBJ2-7 | TRBV4-3 | CASSQVGGESEQYF
TRBJ1-3 | TRBV28 | CASRTGGTFSGNTIYF
TRBJ2-7 | TRBV30 | CAWRRDRSSYEQYF
TRBJ2-2 | TRBV6-2/TRBV6-3 | CASSDRGSKQAGELFF
TRBJ2-2 | TRBV7-9 | CASSRTGNTGELFF
TRBJ2-3 | TRBV30 | CAWTPLSTDTQYF
TRBJ2-7 | TRBV14 | CASSQGPGGYEQYF
TRBJ1-1 | TRBV10-3 | CAISKQGGTEAFF
TRBJ2-7 | TRBV7-6 | CASSLEGLAGLEQYF
TRBJ2-2 | TRBV28 | CASSDSANTGELFF
TRBJ2-5 | TRBV5-1 | CASSRSGQAMETQYF
TRBJ2-1 | TRBV5-1 | CASSFAAGGNEQFF
TRBJ2-7 | TRBV10-3 | CAIRGSGEQYF
TRBJ2-3 | TRBV6-2/TRBV6-3 | CASSYLTRGTDTQYF
TRBJ2-3 | TRBV4-3 | CASSRAGGGDTQYF
TRBJ2-3 | TRBV27 | CASSFGASGHTQYF
TRBJ2-4 | TRBV5-1 | CASSEGQGVKNIQYF
TRBJ2-5 | TRBV2 | CASRQTGETQYF